The 28 T cell receptor beta chains below come from one sample, sequenced in a study of blood T cells in healthy people across ages. A second about 7 to 11 cycle PCR used barcoded and J-beta primers. TCRdb itself ran the 5' RACE reads through MiXCR, one entry per CDR3 protein. This repertoire shows some 1,000,000 distinct CDR3 sequences, 25% found once; its top ten account for 0.75%. These data were likewise used in another study, on T cells of mothers and their children.

The source material was blood. These receptor sequences come from a girl aged 2 to 9 in good health.

The sample holds a few counts of this clonotype. J is TRBJ2-1 and V is TRBV20-1; tentatively, D is TRBD2 (5 bases). V lost 1 base to trimming and J lost 0 bases, with 13 bases between them. Germline-derived CDR1 and CDR2 are DFQATT and SNEGSKA (reference sequence). CDR3 length: 16 amino acids. The CDR3 DNA reads as TGCAGTGCTAGAGCTTTTACGGACTCCTCCTACAATGAGCAGTTCTTC. As protein: CSARAFTDSSYNEQFF.

The chain carries TRBV29-1 and TRBJ2-3; D not resolved. The V end lost 0 bases, the J end lost 5 bases, and 6 bases lay between the germline ends. The germline CDR1 and CDR2 sequences are SQVTM and ANQGSEA. This CDR3 has 12 amino acids. The CDR3 sequence: CSVEDPKDTQYF. The CDR3 DNA reads as TGCAGCGTTGAAGATCCGAAAGATACGCAGTATTTT.

This clonotype was seen many times. The V gene is TRBV29-1, the J gene TRBJ2-7; D perhaps matches TRBD2 (6 bases). Trimming took 4 bases from V and 1 from J, leaving 11 bases between them. From germline, CDR1 is SQVTM and CDR2 ANQGSEA. This CDR3 is 13 amino acids long. CDR3 DNA: TGCAGCGTTGTGCGGGACGGGTCCTACGAGCAGTACTTC. Protein sequence: CSVVRDGSYEQYF.

This chain links TRBV29-1 with TRBJ1-2; D not certain. The CDR3 length is 8 residues. With 7 bases removed from V and 9 bases from J, the gap between germline ends came to 6 bases. Germline CDR1 and CDR2: SQVTM and ANQGSEA. The CDR3 here is CSGGSYTF. The DNA for the CDR3 is TGCAGCGGGGGAAGCTACACCTTC.

This clonotype was counted a few times. The rearrangement uses TRBV5-6 and TRBJ1-5, with D possibly matching TRBD1 (6 bases). Germline CDR1 is SGHDT and CDR2 is YYEEEE. Trimming took 4 bases from V and 7 from J, leaving 18 bases between them. The CDR3 is 15 amino acids. The CDR3 DNA reads as TGTGCCAGCAGCCTTTCGTCAGGGGTTAGGCAGCCCCAGCATTTT. Amino acid sequence: CASSLSSGVRQPQHF.

This clonotype was observed a handful of times. V is TRBV5-1 and J is TRBJ2-5; no clear D. CDR1 and CDR2 from the germline V gene are SGHRS and YFSETQ. Trimming removed 4 bases at V and 3 bases at J, with 7 bases between. The CDR3 contains 12 residues. The CDR3, as DNA: TGCGCCAGCAGCCGCCCTGAAGAGACCCAGTACTTC. It is translated as CASSRPEETQYF. Together with reference TRBV5-1 and TRBJ2-5, the CDR3 gives the full variable domain: KAGVTQTPRYLIKTRGQQVTLSCSPISGHRSVSWYQQTPGQGLQFLFEYFSETQRNKGNFPGRFSGRQFSNSRSEMNVSTLELGDSALYLCASSRPEETQYFGPGTRLLVL.

As concerns this clonotype: At one end the junction does not follow the germline gene, possibly because of a read error. The rearrangement joins TRBV7-9 to TRBJ2-1, with 13 bases identical to TRBD2. This CDR3 has 16 residues. Germline values: CDR1 SEHNR, CDR2 FQNEAQ (reference sequence). The CDR3 is CASSSKYWTSGSLQFF. CDR3 nucleotide sequence: TGTGCCAGTAGCTCAAAGTACTGGACTAGCGGGAGCCTGCAGTTCTTC.

The CDR3 sequence is CASSVGQGAGVLLYNEQFF. Here the CDR3 DNA reads TGTGCCAGCAGCGTAGGACAGGGGGCCGGCGTACTTCTTTACAATGAGCAGTTCTTC. This sequence joins TRBV9 and TRBJ2-1; 10 bases align to TRBD1. Germline trimming cut 0 bases from V and 4 bases from J; bases unmatched to any gene: 13. CDR3 size: 19 residues. The germline V gene encodes CDR1 SGDLS and CDR2 YYNGEE.

This chain uses TRBV7-4 with TRBJ1-2, with D unresolved. With 2 bases removed from V and 6 bases from J, the gap between germline ends came to 4 bases. Germline V gene sequence: CDR1 SGHVT, CDR2 SQSDAQ. This CDR3 is built from 11 residues. CDR3 loop: CASSLTNGYTF. As DNA, the CDR3 is TGTGCCAGCAGCTTAACCAATGGCTACACCTTC.

The chain links TRBV12-5 to TRBJ1-2; no clear D. Trimming pared 3 bases from V and 7 bases from J, leaving 15 bases between. The V gene's germline CDR1 is LGHNT and CDR2 FRNRAP. CDR3 length: 14 amino acids. The CDR3 coding sequence is TGTGCTAGTGGTTTTCATTTAGGAGGGAGTGGCTACACCTTC. It translates to CASGFHLGGSGYTF.

This chain connects TRBV5-4 to TRBJ2-5, with 13 bases lining up with TRBD2. V lost 3 bases, J lost 4 bases, and 12 bases stayed unmatched. The CDR3 consists of 18 residues. Germline V lookup: CDR1 SGHNT, CDR2 YYREEE (reference sequence). The CDR3 reads CASSSPGLAGEAGETQYF. CDR3 coding DNA: TGTGCCAGCAGCTCGCCTGGACTAGCGGGAGAGGCGGGAGAGACCCAGTACTTC. Full variable domain (rest looked up from reference TRBV5-4 and TRBJ2-5): ETGVTQSPTHLIKTRGQQVTLRCSSQSGHNTVSWYQQALGQGPQFIFQYYREEENGRGNFPPRFSGLQFPNYSSELNVNALELDDSALYLCASSSPGLAGEAGETQYFGPGTRLLVL.

V usage is TRBV7-2 and J usage is TRBJ2-1; D uncertain. Trimming left V 6 bases short and J 0 bases short, with 12 bases between. The CDR3 is made up of 15 amino acids. The germline gives CDR1 SGHTA, CDR2 FQGNSA. DNA for the CDR3: TGTGCCAGCAGTCCCTCCACGATCTCCTACAATGAGCAGTTCTTC. Its translation: CASSPSTISYNEQFF.

The chain links TRBV4-1 to TRBJ1-5; a weak D match, TRBD1 (6 bases). V was pared by 0 bases and J by 6 bases, with 12 bases between. CDR3 size: 15 residues. Germline V lookup: CDR1 MGHRA, CDR2 YSYEKL. CDR3 loop: CASSQEKGGIQPQHF. CDR3 DNA sequence: TGCGCCAGCAGCCAAGAAAAGGGGGGGATTCAGCCCCAGCATTTT.

CDR3 sequence: CAISASPGQMNTEAFF. CDR3 nucleotide sequence: TGTGCCATCAGTGCTTCTCCGGGACAGATGAACACTGAAGCTTTCTTT. The chain has TRBV10-3 and TRBJ1-1; 7 bases line up with TRBD1. CDR1 ENHRY and CDR2 SYGVKD come from the germline V gene. This CDR3 has 16 amino acids. With 4 bases clipped from V and 0 bases from J, the junction kept 8 bases outside the gene matches.

In its sample, this clonotype was seen a few times. This chain uses TRBV7-2 with TRBJ2-5; 12 bases line up with TRBD2. From germline, CDR1 is SGHTA and CDR2 FQGNSA. This CDR3 region has 15 residues. V shed 6 bases, J shed 5 bases, and the junction held 7 bases outside the gene matches. CDR3 in amino acids: CASSRRLAGVETQYF. The DNA for the CDR3 is TGTGCCAGCAGTAGGAGACTAGCGGGGGTTGAGACCCAGTACTTC.

This chain connects TRBV7-2 to TRBJ2-3, with TRBD2 identical over 9 bases. The CDR3 sequence is 15 residues long. The germline V gene encodes CDR1 SGHTA and CDR2 FQGNSA. V dropped 1 base and J dropped 4; count of bases not matched to a gene: 3. DNA for the CDR3: TGTGCCAGCAGCTTAGGCGGGGGGGCAGCAGATACGCAGTATTTT. It codes for CASSLGGGAADTQYF.

CDR3 protein: CASSYSVGGNYGYTF. The CDR3 DNA follows: TGTGCCAGCAGTTACTCGGTAGGGGGCAACTATGGCTACACCTTC. The gene calls are TRBV6-6 and TRBJ1-2, with 7 bases aligning to TRBD1. Germline V gene data show CDR1 as MNHNY and CDR2 as SVGAGI (reference sequence). The CDR3 loop spans 15 amino acids. V dropped 0 bases and J dropped 2; count of bases not matched to a gene: 3.

The V and J genes are TRBV4-1 and TRBJ1-1, with no clear D. In germline, CDR1 is MGHRA, CDR2 YSYEKL. V shed 0 bases and J shed 5 bases, with 10 bases lying between them. CDR3 length equals 14 residues. The CDR3 bases are TGCGCCAGCAGCCAAGAATCCCTTGGGACTGAAGCTTTCTTT. Translation: CASSQESLGTEAFF.

This clonotype was observed a few times. The rearrangement joins TRBV4-3 to TRBJ2-2; D gene uncertain. The CDR3 has 15 amino acids. The germline V gene encodes CDR1 LGHNA and CDR2 YSLEER. The V and J ends lost 1 base and 5 bases respectively, with 11 bases between them. The CDR3 region is CASSQVMGSTGELFF. The CDR3 DNA is TGCGCCAGCAGCCAAGTTATGGGTTCGACCGGGGAGCTGTTTTTT.

The sample holds a few counts of this clonotype. The rearrangement joins TRBV20-1 to TRBJ2-3; the D call may be TRBD1 or TRBD2 (5 bases each). The CDR3 totals 12 residues. Trimming left V 7 bases short and J 6 bases short, with 14 bases between. In germline, CDR1 is DFQATT, CDR2 SNEGSKA (reference sequence). The CDR3 loop reads CSGGAGEDTQYF. CDR3 DNA sequence: TGCAGTGGAGGGGCCGGGGAGGATACGCAGTATTTT.

V usage is TRBV25-1 and J usage is TRBJ1-2, with 7 bases aligning to TRBD1. Germline CDR1 and CDR2: MGHDK and SYGVNS. The CDR3 contains 17 residues. V gave up 1 base and J gave up 4 bases; unmatched junction bases: 12. The CDR3 loop reads CASSEFTTGGQTYGYTF. The CDR3 DNA is TGTGCCAGCAGTGAATTTACGACTGGGGGACAGACCTATGGCTACACCTTC.

The V gene is TRBV29-1, the J gene TRBJ2-7, with 8 bases lining up with TRBD2. V shed 6 bases, J shed 4 bases, and the junction held 8 bases outside the gene matches. Germline V gene lookup returns CDR1 SQVTM and CDR2 ANQGSEA. The CDR3 is made up of 13 amino acids. CDR3 DNA sequence: TGCAGCGTCCGAAGCGGGAGTGGGTACGAGCAGTACTTC. Protein: CSVRSGSGYEQYF.

This clonotype turned up a few times. The gene calls are TRBV12-3 or TRBV12-4 and TRBJ1-5, with a tentative D call TRBD1 (6 bases). The V end lost 5 bases, the J end lost 7 bases, and 15 bases lay between the germline ends. The CDR3 has 14 residues. The CDR3 protein is CASSPQGIGQPQHF. In DNA, the CDR3 is TGTGCCAGCAGTCCTCAGGGGATAGGGCAGCCCCAGCATTTT.

The chain is built from TRBV7-9 and TRBJ1-1; no clear D gene. The CDR3 is 15 amino acids. CDR1 and CDR2 from the germline V gene are SEHNR and FQNEAQ (reference sequence). V gave up 5 bases and J gave up 7 bases, with 20 bases separating them. The CDR3 coding sequence is TGTGCCAGCAGCCTGGCATACGAAAAATCAAATGAAGCTTTCTTT. Its protein product is CASSLAYEKSNEAFF.

The CDR3: CASGLRRETQYF. The CDR3 DNA sequence: TGTGCTAGTGGTTTGAGACGGGAGACCCAGTACTTC. The V call is TRBV12-5, the J call TRBJ2-5; no reliable D call. Germline V lookup: CDR1 LGHNT, CDR2 FRNRAP. The CDR3 has 12 amino acids. The V end lost 2 bases, the J end lost 5 bases, and 6 bases lay between the germline ends.

This clonotype was found a few times. The V call is TRBV6-1, the J call TRBJ1-5, with a weak D call TRBD1 (5 bases). CDR3 length equals 15 residues. V gave up 2 bases and J gave up 1 base, with 9 bases separating them. CDR1 and CDR2 from the germline V gene are MNHNS and SASEGT. This chain's CDR3 is CASSEPPGSNQPQHF. CDR3 nucleotide sequence: TGTGCCAGCAGTGAACCCCCAGGGAGCAATCAGCCCCAGCATTTT.

The rearrangement joins TRBV7-6 to TRBJ2-7, with D unresolved. The CDR3 is 14 residues long. V shed 5 bases and J shed 3 bases, with 14 bases lying between them. CDR1 is SGHVS, CDR2 FNYEAQ, per germline. CDR3 coding DNA: TGTGCCAGCAGCCCACCAATCCGCAACTACGAGCAGTACTTC. Protein product: CASSPPIRNYEQYF. Full variable domain (rest looked up from reference TRBV7-6 and TRBJ2-7): GAGVSQSPRYKVTKRGQDVALRCDPISGHVSLYWYRQALGQGPEFLTYFNYEAQQDKSGLPNDRFSAERPEGSISTLTIQRTEQRDSAMYRCASSPPIRNYEQYFGPGTRLTVT.

The chain combines TRBV20-1 with TRBJ1-1, with no clear D. V was pared by 3 bases and J by 4 bases, with 9 bases between. Germline V gives CDR1 DFQATT, CDR2 SNEGSKA (reference sequence). The CDR3 has 12 amino acids. CDR3 DNA: TGCAGTGCTAGTCGATTGGGCACTGAAGCTTTCTTT. Translating gives CSASRLGTEAFF.